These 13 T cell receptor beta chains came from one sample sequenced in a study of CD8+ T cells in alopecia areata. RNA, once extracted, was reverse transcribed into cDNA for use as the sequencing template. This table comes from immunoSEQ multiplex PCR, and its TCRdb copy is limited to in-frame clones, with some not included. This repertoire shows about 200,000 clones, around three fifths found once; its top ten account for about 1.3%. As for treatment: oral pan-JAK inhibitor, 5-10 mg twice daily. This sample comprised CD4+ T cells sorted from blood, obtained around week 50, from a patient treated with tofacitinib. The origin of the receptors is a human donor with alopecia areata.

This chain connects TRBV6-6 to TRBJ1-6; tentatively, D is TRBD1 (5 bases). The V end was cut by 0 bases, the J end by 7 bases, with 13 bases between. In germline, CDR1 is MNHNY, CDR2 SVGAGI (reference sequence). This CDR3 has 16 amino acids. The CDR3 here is CASSYSTGGVNSPLHF. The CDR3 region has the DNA TGTGCCAGCAGTTACTCTACAGGCGGCGTGAATTCACCCCTCCACTTT.

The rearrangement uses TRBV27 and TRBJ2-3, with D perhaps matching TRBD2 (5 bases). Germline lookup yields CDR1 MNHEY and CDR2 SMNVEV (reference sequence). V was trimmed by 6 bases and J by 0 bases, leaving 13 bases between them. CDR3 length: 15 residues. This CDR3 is CASSPRGPSTDTQYF. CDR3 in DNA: TGTGCCAGCAGCCCTCGGGGTCCAAGCACAGATACGCAGTATTTT.

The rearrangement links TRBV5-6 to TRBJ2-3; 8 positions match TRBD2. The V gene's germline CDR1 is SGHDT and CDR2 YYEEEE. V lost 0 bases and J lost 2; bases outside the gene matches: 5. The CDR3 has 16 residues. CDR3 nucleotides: TGTGCCAGCAGCTTGGTGGGTAGCGGGGCCACAGATACGCAGTATTTT. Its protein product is CASSLVGSGATDTQYF.

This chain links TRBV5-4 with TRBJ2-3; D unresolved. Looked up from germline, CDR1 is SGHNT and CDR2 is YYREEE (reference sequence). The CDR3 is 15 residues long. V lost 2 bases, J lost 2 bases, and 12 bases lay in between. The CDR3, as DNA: TGTGCCAGCAGCTTCGGCGGTGGAGCCACAGATACGCAGTATTTT. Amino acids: CASSFGGGATDTQYF.

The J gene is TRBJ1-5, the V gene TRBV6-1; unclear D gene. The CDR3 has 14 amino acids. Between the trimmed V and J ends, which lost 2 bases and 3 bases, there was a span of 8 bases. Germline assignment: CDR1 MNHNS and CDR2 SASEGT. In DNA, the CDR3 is TGTGCCAGCAGTGAATTACCTATCAATCAGCCCCAGCATTTT. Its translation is CASSELPINQPQHF.

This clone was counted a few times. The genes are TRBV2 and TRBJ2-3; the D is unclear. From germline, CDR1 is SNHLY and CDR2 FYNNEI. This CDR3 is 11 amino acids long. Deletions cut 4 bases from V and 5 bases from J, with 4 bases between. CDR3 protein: CASSGEDTQYF. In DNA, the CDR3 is TGTGCCAGCAGTGGGGAAGATACGCAGTATTTT.

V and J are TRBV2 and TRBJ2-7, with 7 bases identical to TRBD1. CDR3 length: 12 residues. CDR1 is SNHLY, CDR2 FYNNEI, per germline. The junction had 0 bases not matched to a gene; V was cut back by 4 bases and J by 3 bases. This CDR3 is CASSGQGYEQYF. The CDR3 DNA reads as TGTGCCAGCAGTGGACAGGGCTACGAGCAGTACTTC.

CDR3 sequence reads: CAWSGAEQYF. CDR3 DNA sequence: TGTGCCTGGAGTGGGGCCGAGCAGTACTTC. The chain employs TRBV30 and TRBJ2-7; D ambiguous. V lost 1 base and J 6 bases, leaving 4 bases between the germline ends. The CDR3 totals 10 residues. The germline V gene encodes CDR1 GTSNPN and CDR2 SVGIG (reference sequence).

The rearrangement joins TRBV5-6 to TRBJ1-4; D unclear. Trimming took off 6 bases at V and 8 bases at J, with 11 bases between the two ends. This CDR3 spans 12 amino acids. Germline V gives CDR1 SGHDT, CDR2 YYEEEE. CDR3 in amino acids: CASKTEGEKLFF. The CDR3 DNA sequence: TGTGCCAGCAAAACGGAGGGAGAAAAACTGTTTTTT.

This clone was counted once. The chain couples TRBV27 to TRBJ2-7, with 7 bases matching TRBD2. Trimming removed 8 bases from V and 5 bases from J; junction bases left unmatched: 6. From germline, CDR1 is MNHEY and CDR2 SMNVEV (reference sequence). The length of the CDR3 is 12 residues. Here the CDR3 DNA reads TGTGCCAGCCCCAGGGCGGGGGACGAGCAGTACTTC. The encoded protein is CASPRAGDEQYF.

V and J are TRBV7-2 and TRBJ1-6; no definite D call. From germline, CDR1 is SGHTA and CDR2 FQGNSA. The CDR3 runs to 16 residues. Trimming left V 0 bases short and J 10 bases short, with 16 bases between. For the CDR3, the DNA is TGTGCCAGCAGCTTAGCGCTTTGGGCAGGCGAGTCACCCCTCCACTTT. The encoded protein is CASSLALWAGESPLHF.

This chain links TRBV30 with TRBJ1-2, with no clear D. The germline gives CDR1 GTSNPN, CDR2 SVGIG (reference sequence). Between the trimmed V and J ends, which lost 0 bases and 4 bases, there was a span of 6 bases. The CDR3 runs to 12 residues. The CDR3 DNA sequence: TGTGCCTGGAGTGTAAAAGGCTATGGCTACACCTTC. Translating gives CAWSVKGYGYTF. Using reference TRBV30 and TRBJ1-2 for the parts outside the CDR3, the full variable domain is SQTIHQWPATLVQPVGSPLSLECTVEGTSNPNLYWYRQAAGRGLQLLFYSVGIGQISSEVPQNLSASRPQDRQFILSSKKLLLSDSGFYLCAWSVKGYGYTFGSGTRLTVV.

The CDR3 sequence: CASSWGAHVPTEAFF. CDR3 coding DNA: TGTGCCAGCAGCTGGGGGGCTCATGTCCCGACTGAAGCTTTCTTT. The rearrangement joins TRBV7-2 to TRBJ1-1, with D possibly being TRBD1 (6 bases). This CDR3 has 15 residues. Trimming shortened V by 4 bases and J by 5 bases, and 17 bases separated the two germline ends. CDR1 and CDR2 from the germline V gene are SGHTA and FQGNSA.